The 5 T cell receptor beta chains presented below share a single source sample, sequenced in a study of shared clonotypes between healthy human individuals (dated by TCRdb to the early 2020s). Library preparation employed the immunoSEQ multiplex PCR assay. In TCRdb, the immuneACCESS table is reduced to in-frame sequences with V and J assigned. These tables do not hold every clone; where another copy was compared, an unresolved V gene accounts for under half, and the others remain unexplained. This sample comprises under 850,000 clones, about two thirds of them detected only once. The ten largest make up over 1.5% of the sample. What was sequenced was memory CD4+ T cells sorted from blood. The cell subset or site label here, explained by the study, means: CD45RA-negative fraction. The receptor set was obtained from a woman aged 25-40 years in good health.

The chain recombines TRBV7-2 with TRBJ2-7, with D perhaps TRBD2 (5 bases). The germline V gene encodes CDR1 SGHTA and CDR2 FQGNSA. The CDR3 runs to 12 residues. V lost 5 bases and J lost 7, with 12 bases in between. The CDR3 region is CASSNTRGEQYF. As DNA, the CDR3 is TGTGCCAGCAGCAACACGCGCGGGGAGCAGTACTTC.

The chain employs TRBV4-2 and TRBJ1-5; D remains ambiguous. Deletions cut 0 bases from V and 9 bases from J, with 12 bases between. CDR3 length: 14 amino acids. In germline, CDR1 is LGHNA, CDR2 YNFKEQ. CDR3 sequence: CASSQDFGIWPQHF. The CDR3 DNA reads as TGTGCCAGCAGCCAAGATTTCGGGATTTGGCCCCAGCATTTT.

The chain combines TRBV18 with TRBJ1-5; no definite D call. CDR3 length: 14 amino acids. CDR1 and CDR2 (germline): KGHSH, LQKENI. V was pared by 2 bases and J by 7 bases, with 12 bases between. CDR3 in amino acids: CASSPEPTAQPQHF. The CDR3 DNA sequence: TGTGCCAGCTCACCAGAACCCACAGCCCAGCCCCAGCATTTT.

This clone appeared a few times. The chain has TRBV10-3 and TRBJ2-3; 7 nucleotides agree with TRBD2. V was clipped by 3 bases and J by 3 bases; unmatched bases: 6. Germline CDR1 is ENHRY and CDR2 is SYGVKD. This CDR3 is built from 15 residues. DNA of the CDR3: TGTGCCATCAGTGACGAGGGAGGGCCAACAGATACGCAGTATTTT. It codes for CAISDEGGPTDTQYF.

As concerns this clone: The identical CDR3 is also encoded by other nucleotide sequences in the sample. V is TRBV5-1 and J is TRBJ2-3; TRBD2 aligns across 11 bases. In germline, CDR1 is SGHRS, CDR2 YFSETQ. This CDR3 is built from 14 residues. V shed 4 bases, J shed 6 bases, and the junction held 4 bases outside the gene matches. The CDR3 sequence is CASSPGLAADTQYF. Written as DNA, the CDR3 is TGCGCCAGCAGCCCGGGACTAGCGGCCGATACGCAGTATTTT.